Shown below are 11 T cell receptor beta chains from a single sample sequenced in a study of glioma-infiltrating T cells after dendritic cell vaccination. The time point was: after dendritic cell vaccination, including at tumor progression/relapse. Repertoires were generated with immunoSEQ multiplex PCR, while TCRdb's copy carries only in-frame clones and drops some. The table has some 110,000 clones, around 90% seen once; the top ten hold approximately 2.7%. This sample comprised blood, obtained after dendritic cell vaccination. These receptors were collected from a human donor with glioblastoma.

There are a few counts of this clone. The chain is built from TRBV10-1 and TRBJ1-1; TRBD1 matches at 7 bases. Trimming cost V 0 bases and J 10 bases; bases outside gene matches: 5. The CDR3 is 13 amino acids. CDR1 is WNHNN, CDR2 SYGVQD, per germline (reference sequence). CDR3 sequence (DNA): TGCGCCAGCAGTGAGTCGGGCAGACAGGGAGCTTTCTTT. Protein: CASSESGRQGAFF.

The chain has TRBV28 and TRBJ1-4, with no clear D. The germline CDR1 and CDR2 sequences are MDHEN and SYDVKM. The V end lost 6 bases, the J end lost 4 bases, and 15 bases lay between the germline ends. The CDR3 consists of 15 residues. CDR3 amino acids: CASSPPGINNEKLFF. Here the CDR3 DNA reads TGTGCCAGCAGCCCCCCGGGGATTAATAATGAAAAACTGTTTTTT.

V and J are TRBV5-6 and TRBJ1-1; the D gene is possibly TRBD1 (5 bases). There are 14 residues in the CDR3. Germline V gives CDR1 SGHDT, CDR2 YYEEEE. Trimming cost V 2 bases and J 6 bases, with 14 bases left between them. The CDR3 loop is CASSFRGSYAEAFF. The CDR3 DNA reads TGTGCCAGCAGCTTTCGGGGGAGTTACGCTGAAGCTTTCTTT.

The rearrangement joins TRBV11-3 to TRBJ1-1; a possible D gene is TRBD1 (5 bases). Trimming took off 5 bases at V and 5 bases at J, with 18 bases between the two ends. The CDR3 length is 15 residues. Germline CDR1 is SGHNT and CDR2 is YENEEA. CDR3 amino acids: CASSGRRGEETEAFF. The DNA of the CDR3 is TGTGCCAGCAGCGGGAGGCGGGGGGAAGAGACTGAAGCTTTCTTT.

The J gene is TRBJ1-5, the V gene TRBV30; D possibly corresponds to TRBD1 (5 bases). The length of the CDR3 is 13 residues. V lost 1 base and J 7 bases, leaving 11 bases between the germline ends. CDR1 and CDR2 from the germline V gene are GTSNPN and SVGIG (reference sequence). CDR3 in amino acids: CAWSEGLGQPQHF. For the CDR3, the DNA is TGTGCCTGGAGTGAGGGGTTAGGGCAGCCCCAGCATTTT.

The rearrangement links TRBV28 to TRBJ1-3, with D possibly being TRBD1 (6 bases). Trimming took 6 bases from V and 1 from J, leaving 10 bases between them. The CDR3 contains 14 residues. The germline gives CDR1 MDHEN, CDR2 SYDVKM. CDR3 in DNA: TGTGCCAGCAGCTCCCAGGGGTCTGGAAACACCATATATTTT. Translation gives CASSSQGSGNTIYF.

The chain uses TRBV4-1 and TRBJ2-7; TRBD1 agrees at 8 bases. Trimming cost V 1 base and J 2 bases; bases outside gene matches: 4. The CDR3 spans 15 residues. Germline CDR1 is MGHRA and CDR2 is YSYEKL. The CDR3 loop is CASSQGGQGPYEQYF. CDR3 DNA sequence: TGCGCCAGCAGCCAAGGCGGACAGGGACCCTACGAGCAGTACTTC.

The CDR3 region is CASSTQRGGHEQFF. Written as DNA, the CDR3 is TGTGCCAGTAGTACCCAGCGGGGGGGCCATGAGCAGTTCTTC. The gene calls are TRBV19 and TRBJ2-1, with 10 bases that match TRBD2. Germline CDR1 reads LNHDA; CDR2 reads SQIVND (reference sequence). The CDR3 extends over 14 amino acids. V lost 4 bases, J lost 8 bases, and 5 bases stayed unmatched.

This chain joins TRBV6-1 and TRBJ2-7; 7 bases fit TRBD1. This CDR3 spans 12 amino acids. The trim removed 7 bases at V and 5 bases at J, leaving 5 bases unmatched. CDR1 MNHNS and CDR2 SASEGT come from the germline V gene. The CDR3 sequence is CASKTGLNEQYF. CDR3 in DNA: TGTGCCAGCAAGACAGGGTTGAACGAGCAGTACTTC.

This rearrangement joins TRBV9 to TRBJ1-2; 9 bases map to TRBD1. The V gene's germline CDR1 is SGDLS and CDR2 YYNGEE. This CDR3 has 19 residues. Trimming took 2 bases from V and 0 from J; bases not matched to a gene: 14. The CDR3 nucleotides read TGTGCCAGCAGCGTCGACCAGGGACAGGGCATTTCCTCTAACTATGGCTACACCTTC. This encodes CASSVDQGQGISSNYGYTF.

The chain carries TRBV10-3 and TRBJ1-4; D is perhaps TRBD1 (5 bases). V lost 5 bases and J 7 bases, leaving 8 bases between the germline ends. CDR1 is ENHRY, CDR2 SYGVKD, per germline. The CDR3 runs 12 residues. CDR3 in amino acids: CAISPGFEKLFF. The CDR3 region has the DNA TGTGCCATCAGTCCAGGGTTTGAAAAACTGTTTTTT.